This entry lists 29 T cell receptor beta chains sequenced from one sample in a study of T cells after yellow fever vaccination. TCRdb used MiXCR to reprocess the 5' RACE reads, holding one entry per CDR3 protein. The table has a few hundred thousand distinct CDR3 sequences, approximately 10% seen once. The material was CD4+ T cells sorted from PBMCs, obtained 5 days after the yellow fever booster vaccination. All receptors derive from a man aged 18 to 30 who received the YFV17D yellow fever vaccine.

The V call is TRBV2, the J call TRBJ1-2, with TRBD1 as a possible D gene (5 bases). Germline values: CDR1 SNHLY, CDR2 FYNNEI. V was cut by 6 bases and J by 1 base, with 9 bases left in between. The CDR3 spans 13 residues. CDR3 sequence reads: CASSGDLNYGYTF. The DNA for the CDR3 is TGTGCCAGCAGCGGGGACCTTAACTATGGCTACACCTTC. Full variable domain (missing parts from reference TRBV2 and TRBJ1-2): EPEVTQTPSHQVTQMGQEVILRCVPISNHLYFYWYRQILGQKVEFLVSFYNNEISEKSEIFDDQFSVERPDGSNFTLKIRSTKLEDSAMYFCASSGDLNYGYTFGSGTRLTVV.

This clonotype was recorded a few times. The rearrangement links TRBV5-1 to TRBJ2-5; unclear D gene. Trimming cost V 2 bases and J 2 bases, with 10 bases left between them. CDR1 SGHRS and CDR2 YFSETQ come from the germline V gene. This CDR3 comprises 14 residues. The CDR3 here is CASSFRAAQETQYF. The CDR3 DNA reads TGCGCCAGCAGCTTCCGGGCCGCTCAAGAGACCCAGTACTTC.

The chain links TRBV15 to TRBJ2-3; no reliable D call. Trimming removed 1 base at V and 10 bases at J, with 15 bases between. Per the germline V gene, CDR1 is LNHNV and CDR2 is YYDKDF (reference sequence). The CDR3 length is 14 residues. In nucleotides, the CDR3 is TGTGCCACCAGCAGAGTTCCCCTGGCCTCCGCGCAGTATTTT. It yields the protein CATSRVPLASAQYF. The full variable domain, its missing parts supplied by reference TRBV15 and TRBJ2-3, is DAMVIQNPRYQVTQFGKPVTLSCSQTLNHNVMYWYQQKSSQAPKLLFHYYDKDFNNEADTPDNFQSRRPNTSFCFLDIRSPGLGDTAMYLCATSRVPLASAQYFGPGTRLTVL.

This chain uses TRBV12-3 or TRBV12-4 with TRBJ1-6; D not certain. V was clipped by 4 bases and J by 8 bases, with 15 bases between them. The CDR3 runs 15 residues. The chain's CDR3 is CASSSSPLGHSPLHF. CDR3 bases: TGTGCCAGCAGTTCGAGTCCTCTCGGGCATTCACCCCTCCACTTT.

V and J are TRBV7-3 and TRBJ1-1; D is uncertain. From germline, CDR1 is SGHTA and CDR2 FQGTGA. The CDR3 contains 15 residues. Between the trimmed V and J ends, which lost 5 bases and 0 bases, there was a span of 13 bases. DNA for the CDR3: TGTGCCAGCAGCCCCTCGGCAGGCTTGAACACTGAAGCTTTCTTT. This encodes CASSPSAGLNTEAFF.

V is TRBV6-5 and J is TRBJ2-5; either TRBD1 or TRBD2 may supply D (6 bases each). V dropped 1 base and J dropped 5 bases, with 11 bases sitting between them. From germline, CDR1 is MNHEY and CDR2 SVGAGI. The CDR3 spans 14 residues. The CDR3 loop reads CASSYYGGGETQYF. The CDR3 DNA follows: TGTGCCAGCAGTTACTACGGAGGGGGTGAGACCCAGTACTTC.

This clonotype was counted a few times. The V gene is TRBV4-1, the J gene TRBJ1-2; 11 nucleotides match TRBD1. The germline V gene has CDR1 MGHRA and CDR2 YSYEKL. Trimming took 1 base from V and 3 from J; bases not matched to a gene: 7. The CDR3 runs to 17 residues. The CDR3 sequence: CASSQASGTGGHYGYTF. CDR3 DNA: TGCGCCAGCAGCCAAGCTTCCGGGACAGGGGGTCACTATGGCTACACCTTC.

This clonotype has only a few counts. The V call is TRBV7-2, the J call TRBJ1-2; TRBD1 matches at 9 bases. The CDR3 runs to 14 residues. CDR1 is SGHTA and CDR2 is FQGNSA in the germline V gene. J lost 7 bases, V lost 2 bases, and 5 bases had no gene match. The CDR3, as DNA: TGTGCCAGCAGCTTACGGGGACAGGGACCTGGCTACACCTTC. Amino acid sequence: CASSLRGQGPGYTF.

This clonotype has a handful of counts. This chain links TRBV5-5 with TRBJ2-5; D gene uncertain. The V gene's germline CDR1 is SGHKS and CDR2 YYEKEE (reference sequence). The CDR3 has 13 residues. V gave up 3 bases and J gave up 4 bases, with 10 bases separating them. As DNA, the CDR3 is TGTGCCAGCAGCTCGAATAACGGAGAGACCCAGTACTTC. Residues: CASSSNNGETQYF.

This clonotype was observed a handful of times. The chain uses TRBV20-1 and TRBJ2-5; the match to TRBD2 covers 10 bases. CDR1 is DFQATT, CDR2 SNEGSKA, per germline (reference sequence). This CDR3 has 14 amino acids. V shed 5 bases, J shed 3 bases, and the junction held 6 bases outside the gene matches. CDR3 region: CSAGAGGPKETQYF. CDR3 in DNA: TGCAGTGCTGGAGCGGGGGGGCCCAAAGAGACCCAGTACTTC.

This clonotype was seen at least ten times. The chain recombines TRBV27 with TRBJ2-2; D gene unclear. The germline gives CDR1 MNHEY, CDR2 SMNVEV (reference sequence). V gave up 7 bases and J gave up 0 bases, with 6 bases separating them. The CDR3 has 13 amino acids. CDR3 protein: CASMGSNTGELFF. CDR3 coding DNA: TGTGCCAGCATGGGGTCGAACACCGGGGAGCTGTTTTTT.

The rearrangement links TRBV20-1 to TRBJ1-2; perhaps TRBD1 as D (6 bases). The V gene lost 3 bases and the J gene lost 1 base, with 18 bases spanning the gap. The CDR3 length is 16 residues. Germline-derived CDR1 and CDR2 are DFQATT and SNEGSKA (reference sequence). CDR3 region: CSASALRDTFNYGYTF. The CDR3 DNA reads TGCAGTGCTAGCGCGCTCCGGGACACATTTAACTATGGCTACACCTTC.

This clonotype came up many times. The rearrangement links TRBV5-4 to TRBJ1-6; TRBD1 aligns across 8 bases. V gave up 0 bases and J gave up 4 bases; unmatched junction bases: 3. CDR1 is SGHNT and CDR2 is YYREEE in the germline V gene (reference sequence). This CDR3 has 16 residues. The CDR3 bases are TGTGCCAGCAGCTTGGGGGGGACAGGTTATAATTCACCCCTCCACTTT. Protein: CASSLGGTGYNSPLHF.

The chain recombines TRBV12-3 or TRBV12-4 with TRBJ1-4; perhaps TRBD1 as D (5 bases). V was shortened by 5 bases and J by 3 bases, with 10 bases between the two germline ends. CDR3 length: 14 amino acids. For the CDR3, the DNA is TGTGCCAGCAGTCGCGGGACTCCTAATGAAAAACTGTTTTTT. Residues: CASSRGTPNEKLFF.

This clonotype has a count of ten or more. The chain employs TRBV5-1 and TRBJ1-2; the D is unclear. The CDR3 consists of 14 residues. V was clipped by 1 base and J by 4 bases, with 11 bases between them. Germline values: CDR1 SGHRS, CDR2 YFSETQ. Here the CDR3 reads CASSLLGLSYGYTF. DNA of the CDR3: TGCGCCAGCAGCTTGCTCGGGCTCAGCTATGGCTACACCTTC.

V is TRBV19 and J is TRBJ2-4; the D gene is possibly TRBD2 (6 bases). The CDR3 has 15 residues. Germline lookup yields CDR1 LNHDA and CDR2 SQIVND (reference sequence). Trimming pared 3 bases from V and 7 bases from J, leaving 16 bases between. This CDR3 reads CASSIGGATRNIQYF. The DNA for the CDR3 is TGTGCCAGTAGTATCGGCGGGGCCACACGGAACATTCAGTACTTC.

This clonotype turned up a few times. The chain links TRBV6-6 to TRBJ1-2, with D possibly matching TRBD1 (5 bases). Per the germline V gene, CDR1 is MNHNY and CDR2 is SVGAGI (reference sequence). V lost 3 bases and J 7 bases, leaving 15 bases between the germline ends. The CDR3 is 14 amino acids. CDR3 sequence: CASSYDSGLRGYTF. As DNA, the CDR3 is TGTGCCAGCAGTTATGATTCAGGGTTGCGTGGCTACACCTTC.

This clonotype showed up many times. This rearrangement joins TRBV20-1 to TRBJ2-3, with D perhaps matching TRBD1 (6 bases). The ends were cut back, 5 bases at V and 14 bases at J, with 14 bases in the middle. The CDR3 has 10 residues. Germline V gene lookup returns CDR1 DFQATT and CDR2 SNEGSKA (reference sequence). For the CDR3, the DNA is TGCAGTGCTGTCCGGGACAAGCTGTATTTT. As protein: CSAVRDKLYF.

This clonotype turned up a few times. The chain links TRBV24-1 to TRBJ2-1, with 10 bases that match TRBD2. J gave up 0 bases and V 10 bases, and 2 bases lay outside the gene matches. The CDR3 loop spans 14 amino acids. CDR1 is KGHDR and CDR2 is SFDVKD in the germline V gene. The CDR3 sequence: CATERGGSYNEQFF. CDR3 DNA sequence: TGTGCCACAGAGCGGGGGGGCTCCTACAATGAGCAGTTCTTC.

The gene calls are TRBV12-3 or TRBV12-4 and TRBJ1-1; a weak D match, TRBD1 (5 bases). Between the trimmed V and J ends, which lost 5 bases and 5 bases, there was a span of 12 bases. CDR3 length: 13 amino acids. Here the CDR3 reads CASSRVGGTEAFF. The CDR3, as DNA: TGTGCCAGCAGTAGAGTGGGGGGGACTGAAGCTTTCTTT.

This chain uses TRBV2 with TRBJ1-2; the D gene is possibly TRBD1 (5 bases). The CDR3 spans 15 residues. Germline V gene lookup returns CDR1 SNHLY and CDR2 FYNNEI. The ends were cut back, 4 bases at V and 1 base at J, with 13 bases in the middle. The CDR3, as DNA: TGTGCCAGCAGTGCCGGGGCAGGGAATAACTATGGCTACACCTTC. It encodes CASSAGAGNNYGYTF.

This clonotype was counted between two and nine times. The chain carries TRBV29-1 and TRBJ2-3; D is unresolved. Looked up from germline, CDR1 is SQVTM and CDR2 is ANQGSEA. This CDR3 contains 14 residues. With 4 bases removed from V and 2 bases from J, the gap between germline ends came to 13 bases. CDR3 nucleotides: TGCAGCGTTGTAGAGACTCTCTCCACAGATACGCAGTATTTT. It encodes CSVVETLSTDTQYF.

The J gene is TRBJ2-1, the V gene TRBV11-1; D is perhaps TRBD1 or TRBD2 (5 bases each). CDR3 size: 16 residues. CDR1 is SGHAT and CDR2 is FQDESV in the germline V gene (reference sequence). V dropped 0 bases and J dropped 5 bases, with 14 bases sitting between them. The DNA for the CDR3 is TGTGCCAGCAGCTTAGCAGGGGACGGGTCGCACAATGAGCAGTTCTTC. This gives the protein CASSLAGDGSHNEQFF.

This clonotype was seen more than once but under ten times. This chain joins TRBV5-6 and TRBJ2-7; D perhaps matches TRBD1 (5 bases). This CDR3 spans 15 amino acids. CDR1 and CDR2 from the germline V gene are SGHDT and YYEEEE. The V end was cut by 4 bases, the J end by 2 bases, with 16 bases between. In nucleotides, the CDR3 is TGTGCCAGCAGCCCGAGGCCAGGGCTCACCTACGAGCAGTACGTC. Its translation: CASSPRPGLTYEQYV.

The V and J genes are TRBV4-3 and TRBJ2-1; D is possibly TRBD2 (5 bases). V shed 0 bases and J shed 8 bases, with 8 bases lying between them. Germline V CDR1 and CDR2: LGHNA, YSLEER. This CDR3 contains 13 residues. CDR3 sequence reads: CASSQELADEQFF. As DNA, the CDR3 is TGCGCCAGCAGCCAAGAGCTAGCCGATGAGCAGTTCTTC.

The rearrangement uses TRBV10-2 and TRBJ2-7; D assignment may be TRBD1 or TRBD2 (5 bases each). V lost 5 bases and J 3 bases, leaving 11 bases between the germline ends. Germline CDR1 is WSHSY and CDR2 is SAAADI. The CDR3 covers 13 residues. Written as DNA, the CDR3 is TGCGCCAGCAGTAGGGACCTATACTACGAGCAGTACTTC. It specifies CASSRDLYYEQYF.

The V and J genes are TRBV27 and TRBJ2-7; 9 bases line up with TRBD1. This CDR3 comprises 16 residues. CDR1 is MNHEY and CDR2 is SMNVEV in the germline V gene (reference sequence). Trimming removed 6 bases from V and 3 bases from J; junction bases left unmatched: 12. CDR3 protein: CASSPYRGLEIYEQYV. The CDR3 region has the DNA TGTGCCAGCAGCCCCTACAGGGGGCTGGAAATCTACGAGCAGTACGTC.

V and J are TRBV5-4 and TRBJ2-1, with D tentatively TRBD2 (7 bases). Germline V gives CDR1 SGHNT, CDR2 YYREEE (reference sequence). Between the trimmed V and J ends, which lost 7 bases and 7 bases, there was a span of 18 bases. This CDR3 contains 14 residues. Here the CDR3 reads CASGRGPSGNEQFF. The CDR3 nucleotides are TGTGCCAGCGGGCGGGGGCCTTCCGGAAATGAGCAGTTCTTC.

This clonotype was seen at least ten times. The genes are TRBV12-3 or TRBV12-4 and TRBJ2-2; possible D gene TRBD2, 5 bases. V was cut by 3 bases and J by 1 base, with 12 bases left in between. This CDR3 is 16 amino acids long. CDR3 loop: CASSLGETLNTGELFF. In DNA, the CDR3 is TGTGCCAGCAGTTTGGGAGAGACACTGAACACCGGGGAGCTGTTTTTT.